The 22 T cell receptor beta chains below were found in one sample sequenced in a study of neoadjuvant anti-PD-1 for oral cavity cancer. The method was immunoSEQ multiplex PCR; TCRdb's version includes in-frame clones alone and lacks a portion of them. Altogether around 13,000 clones are present, over 60% being singletons, with the ten largest covering about 2.4%. This material consisted of PBMCs, taken before nivolumab (anti-PD-1) treatment. These TCRs come from a person aged 35-80 years with oral cavity squamous cell carcinoma.

This clone showed up just a few times. DNA for the CDR3: TGTGCCAGTAGTATAACAGGGGGCGACTATGGCTACACCTTC. It encodes CASSITGGDYGYTF. V gene TRBV19 combines with J gene TRBJ1-2; 9 bases agree with TRBD1. This CDR3 is 14 amino acids long. J was trimmed by 3 bases and V by 2 bases; bases with no gene match: 1. The germline gives CDR1 LNHDA, CDR2 SQIVND (reference sequence).

The chain is built from TRBV5-4 and TRBJ1-2; TRBD1 agrees at 8 bases. The V and J ends lost 4 bases and 8 bases, in that order; junction bases with no gene match: 7. This CDR3 is built from 13 residues. Germline values: CDR1 SGHNT, CDR2 YYREEE (reference sequence). The DNA of the CDR3 is TGTGCCAGCAGCGGAGCAGGGGGCAAAGGCTACACCTTC. It is translated as CASSGAGGKGYTF.

The CDR3 here is CVAGGTYEQYF. DNA of the CDR3: TGTGTCGCGGGGGGTACCTACGAGCAGTACTTC. The genes are TRBV10-3 and TRBJ2-7; 8 bases map to TRBD2. The CDR3 extends over 11 amino acids. In germline, CDR1 is ENHRY, CDR2 SYGVKD.

For the CDR3, the DNA is TGTGCCTGCCTAGGGACAGGGTTAGAGACCCAGTACTTC. Protein product: CACLGTGLETQYF. J is TRBJ2-5 and V is TRBV30; 9 positions match TRBD1. The germline CDR1 and CDR2 sequences are GTSNPN and SVGIG (reference sequence). V shed 6 bases and J 4 bases; nucleotides not matched to a gene: 6. The CDR3 extends over 13 amino acids.

CDR3 sequence: CASSSGQGVSPLHF. The CDR3 nucleotides read TGTGCCAGCAGCTCCGGGCAGGGTGTTTCACCCCTCCACTTT. The chain joins TRBV5-4 to TRBJ1-6; weak D call: TRBD1 (5 bases). The CDR3 spans 14 residues. The V and J ends lost 3 bases and 9 bases respectively, with 13 bases between them. Germline V gives CDR1 SGHNT, CDR2 YYREEE (reference sequence).

V and J are TRBV6-6 and TRBJ2-7; maybe TRBD2 (6 bases). Trimming took 7 bases from V and 1 from J, leaving 14 bases between them. CDR1 and CDR2 from the germline V gene are MNHNY and SVGAGI (reference sequence). There are 14 residues in the CDR3. This chain's CDR3 is CASTSPGTSYEQYF. In DNA, the CDR3 is TGTGCCAGCACCTCTCCCGGGACTTCCTACGAGCAGTACTTC.

V is TRBV27 and J is TRBJ2-1; D is possibly TRBD1 or TRBD2 (5 bases each). CDR1 and CDR2 from the germline V gene are MNHEY and SMNVEV (reference sequence). V lost 3 bases and J 3 bases, leaving 18 bases between the germline ends. This CDR3 spans 17 amino acids. The CDR3 sequence is CASSFSLREKGYNEQFF. The CDR3 DNA reads TGTGCCAGCAGTTTTTCCCTCAGGGAGAAAGGCTACAATGAGCAGTTCTTC.

V and J are TRBV6-5 and TRBJ2-3, with 11 bases fitting TRBD1. CDR3 size: 14 residues. The germline V gene encodes CDR1 MNHEY and CDR2 SVGAGI. V was pared by 5 bases and J by 4 bases, with 2 bases of the junction left unmatched. Here the CDR3 DNA reads TGTGCCAGCAGTCGGGACAGGGGGTCAGATACGCAGTATTTT. Amino acid sequence: CASSRDRGSDTQYF.

The V call is TRBV19, the J call TRBJ2-5; D remains ambiguous. CDR1 is LNHDA, CDR2 SQIVND, per germline (reference sequence). This CDR3 comprises 13 residues. V lost 6 bases to trimming and J lost 1 base, with 9 bases between them. In DNA form, the CDR3 reads TGTGCCAGTAGAAATGACGGCCAAGAGACCCAGTACTTC. This translates into CASRNDGQETQYF.

The CDR3 is CASSPQAGGTPGANVLTF. Written as DNA, the CDR3 is TGTGCCAGCAGCCCCCAGGCGGGGGGGACACCTGGGGCCAACGTCCTGACTTTC. The genes are TRBV7-7 and TRBJ2-6; 9 bases fit TRBD2. V lost 5 bases to trimming and J lost 2 bases; unmatched junction nucleotides: 10. This CDR3 comprises 18 residues. Germline CDR1 reads SSHAT; CDR2 reads FNYEAQ (reference sequence).

The V gene is TRBV6-6, the J gene TRBJ2-1, with D unresolved. The CDR3 runs 13 residues. From germline, CDR1 is MNHNY and CDR2 SVGAGI (reference sequence). Between the trimmed V and J ends, which lost 5 bases and 4 bases, there was a span of 9 bases. The CDR3 nucleotides read TGTGCCAGCAGTAAGGGCCAATACAATGAGCAGTTCTTC. This codes for CASSKGQYNEQFF.

This clone was seen a single time. The chain combines TRBV19 with TRBJ2-2; maybe TRBD2 (6 bases). Deletions cut 11 bases from V and 0 bases from J, with 13 bases between. Germline V gene lookup returns CDR1 LNHDA and CDR2 SQIVND (reference sequence). The CDR3 runs to 14 residues. The CDR3 region has the DNA TGTGCCTCCACCCTAGCGCCGAACACCGGGGAGCTGTTTTTT. This sequence encodes CASTLAPNTGELFF.

This clone was detected only a few times. V is TRBV5-1 and J is TRBJ2-7, with 9 positions matching TRBD1. Unmatched junction bases numbered 5, after V lost 3 bases and J lost 7 bases. This CDR3 has 13 residues. CDR1 SGHRS and CDR2 YFSETQ come from the germline V gene. The CDR3 spells CASSSGQGGEQYF. As DNA, the CDR3 is TGCGCCAGCAGCTCGGGACAGGGAGGGGAGCAGTACTTC.

This clone was seen a handful of times. The chain combines TRBV10-2 with TRBJ2-3; TRBD2 agrees at 11 bases. The CDR3 length is 18 residues. Unmatched junction bases numbered 15, after V lost 8 bases and J lost 2 bases. Germline CDR1 and CDR2: WSHSY and SAAADI. The DNA of the CDR3 is TGCGCCAGCGCCCCCCCCGGAGAACTAGCGGGAGACACAGATACGCAGTATTTT. Translation: CASAPPGELAGDTDTQYF.

The chain has TRBV6-4 and TRBJ2-5; TRBD2 aligns across 9 bases. Germline assignment: CDR1 MRHNA and CDR2 SNTAGT. The CDR3 spans 15 residues. V lost 3 bases, J lost 4 bases, and 6 bases stayed unmatched. Written as DNA, the CDR3 is TGTGCCAGCAGTGAATCAGCGGGGGGTTCAGAGACCCAGTACTTC. Protein: CASSESAGGSETQYF.

J is TRBJ2-2 and V is TRBV18; the match to TRBD1 covers 10 bases. Germline V gene data show CDR1 as KGHSH and CDR2 as LQKENI. The junction had 6 bases not matched to a gene; V was cut back by 3 bases and J by 2 bases. This CDR3 is built from 17 residues. The CDR3 DNA reads as TGTGCCAGCTCACCCCGGGGGACAGGGGTTAACACCGGGGAGCTGTTTTTT. Translated, it gives CASSPRGTGVNTGELFF.

The chain couples TRBV28 to TRBJ1-6, with 8 positions matching TRBD1. This CDR3 spans 15 amino acids. After removal of 6 bases from V and 6 bases from J, the junction contained 7 bases not matched to a gene. Germline assignment: CDR1 MDHEN and CDR2 SYDVKM. The CDR3, as DNA: TGTGCCAGCAGCCCCGGGACAGGTAGTAATTCACCCCTCCACTTT. Translated, it gives CASSPGTGSNSPLHF. The whole variable domain, remainder taken from reference TRBV28 and TRBJ1-6, is DVKVTQSSRYLVKRTGEKVFLECVQDMDHENMFWYRQDPGLGLRLIYFSYDVKMKEKGDIPEGYSVSREKKERFSLILESASTNQTSMYLCASSPGTGSNSPLHFGNGTRLTVT.

This chain joins TRBV29-1 and TRBJ2-1; 7 bases agree with TRBD1. After removal of 5 bases from V and 10 bases from J, the junction contained 14 bases not matched to a gene. Germline V gene data show CDR1 as SQVTM and CDR2 as ANQGSEA. The CDR3 loop spans 14 amino acids. CDR3 nucleotide sequence: TGCAGCGTTCCGGGACAGCGATCCATATGGGAGCAGTTCTTC. It translates to CSVPGQRSIWEQFF.

The J gene is TRBJ2-7, the V gene TRBV7-9, with no clear D. The germline V gene has CDR1 SEHNR and CDR2 FQNEAQ (reference sequence). V lost 3 bases and J 0 bases, leaving 0 bases between the germline ends. CDR3 length equals 11 residues. The CDR3 DNA is TGTGCCAGCAGCTTCTCCTACGAGCAGTACTTC. It codes for CASSFSYEQYF.

This clone was recorded once. V and J are TRBV5-1 and TRBJ1-5; tentatively, D is TRBD1 (6 bases). The ends were cut back, 5 bases at V and 3 bases at J, with 15 bases in the middle. The CDR3 covers 15 residues. Germline CDR1 SGHRS, CDR2 YFSETQ. CDR3 in amino acids: CASRQGLNNNQPQHF. The CDR3 nucleotides are TGCGCCAGCAGACAGGGTTTGAATAACAATCAGCCCCAGCATTTT.

The chain recombines TRBV2 with TRBJ2-7; D call uncertain. The germline V and J ends were trimmed by 4 bases and 4 bases, with 5 bases remaining between them. This CDR3 is built from 11 residues. In germline, CDR1 is SNHLY, CDR2 FYNNEI. The CDR3 coding sequence is TGTGCCAGCAGTGCTCGGTACGAGCAGTACTTC. It is translated as CASSARYEQYF.

This clone was counted a single time. This rearrangement joins TRBV11-2 to TRBJ2-3; 15 bases match TRBD2. The J segment lost 5 bases and the V segment lost 0 bases, leaving 12 bases of the junction unmatched. Per germline, CDR1 SGHAT and CDR2 FQNNGV. This CDR3 is built from 20 residues. The CDR3 protein is CASSLEGLAGGPGRRDTQYF. Here the CDR3 DNA reads TGTGCCAGCAGCTTAGAAGGACTAGCGGGAGGGCCGGGTCGACGAGATACGCAGTATTTT. The variable domain in full, completed from reference TRBV11-2 and TRBJ2-3, reads EAGVAQSPRYKIIEKRQSVAFWCNPISGHATLYWYQQILGQGPKLLIQFQNNGVVDDSQLPKDRFSAERLKGVDSTLKIQPAKLEDSAVYLCASSLEGLAGGPGRRDTQYFGPGTRLTVL.